This T cell receptor beta chain is drawn from a study of T cells in localized non-small cell lung cancer. Germline V gene data show CDR1 as SGHAT and CDR2 as FQNNGV. CDR3 length equals 13 residues. V gave up 1 base and J gave up 2 bases, with 6 bases separating them. Sequencing used immunoSEQ multiplex PCR; TCRdb keeps in-frame clones, though not all of them. The sample has 70,000 to 95,000 clones; roughly 88% are singletons. Sequencing was performed on PBMCs, taken before any cancer treatment. The chain links TRBV11-2 to TRBJ2-7, with a weak D call TRBD2 (6 bases). This sequence originates from a woman between 35 and 75 years old with stage II squamous cell lung carcinoma. The DNA of the CDR3 is TGTGCCAGCAGCTTAGGACTAGCCTACGAGCAGTACTTC. Residues: CASSLGLAYEQYF.